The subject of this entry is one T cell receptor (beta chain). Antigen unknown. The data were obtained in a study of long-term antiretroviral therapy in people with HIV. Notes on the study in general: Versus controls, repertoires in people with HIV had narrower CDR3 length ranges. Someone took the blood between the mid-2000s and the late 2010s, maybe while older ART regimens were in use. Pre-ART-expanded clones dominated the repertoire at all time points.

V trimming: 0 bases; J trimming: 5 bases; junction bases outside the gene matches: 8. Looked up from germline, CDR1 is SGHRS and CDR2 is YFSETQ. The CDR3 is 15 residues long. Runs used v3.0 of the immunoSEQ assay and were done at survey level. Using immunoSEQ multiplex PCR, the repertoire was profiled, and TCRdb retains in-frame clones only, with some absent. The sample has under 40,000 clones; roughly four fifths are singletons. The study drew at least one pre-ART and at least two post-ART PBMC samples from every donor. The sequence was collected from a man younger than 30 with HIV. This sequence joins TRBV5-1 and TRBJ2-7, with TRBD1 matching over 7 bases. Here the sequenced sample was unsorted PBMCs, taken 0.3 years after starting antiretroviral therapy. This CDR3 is CASSLGTTGWHEQYF. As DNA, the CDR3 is TGCGCCAGCAGCTTGGGAACGACAGGGTGGCACGAGCAGTACTTC.